This T cell receptor beta chain was retrieved from a study of PD-L1 blockade in urothelial cancer (dated by TCRdb to between 2016 and 2019). Broadly, across the study: Therapy was started at some point between 2012 and 2014 for all patients, and atezolizumab 1,200 mg was administered intravenously every 3 weeks. About nine tenths of the roughly 30 patients were males with bladder-origin urothelial cancer, and about 65% of the roughly 29 reported a prior smoking history. An ECOG performance status of 0 or 1 was recorded for the patients, and 0 to 3 prior chemotherapy regimens had been received by the patients. Blood samples were analyzed at two time points: 3 weeks after treatment start (second dose) and 6 weeks after treatment start. Blood samples gave median yields of approximately 130,000 T cells and more than 80,000 unique TCRs, along with a median clonality of about 0.084. The study was an exploratory multi-omic analysis of somatic, immune and clinical correlates of response to PD-L1 blockade with atezolizumab in urothelial cancer. Pretreatment tumor samples and matched peripheral blood, collected serially before and after atezolizumab treatment, underwent TCR sequencing. Durable clinical benefit was defined as a progression-free survival longer than 6 months, and TCR features were additionally tested against progression-free survival and overall survival. In the same patients, whole exome sequencing and RNA sequencing of pretreatment tumors were performed in addition to TCR sequencing. Durable clinical benefit was achieved by nine patients but not by the remaining 20. Pretreatment blood TCR-seq was available for about 30 patients, at least one posttreatment blood collection was obtained for around 25 patients, and tumor TCR-seq was available for around 25 patients. Study-wide findings and limitations: Greater expansion of tumor-associated TCR clones in peripheral blood 3 weeks after the start of treatment was observed in patients with durable benefit (n of about 20, p = 0.022). Small sample size (n ≈ 28) and many exploratory analyses mean the results are intended to be hypothesis-generating. A pretreatment peripheral blood TCR clonality below the median was linked to improved progression-free and overall survival.

To estimate absolute template abundance from read counts, synthetic TCR analog templates were spiked into each PCR. The immunoSEQ assay was used to amplify TCRbeta CDR3 regions from genomic DNA with bias-controlled V and J gene primers. Rearranged TCRbeta segments were sequenced at approximately 20X coverage. On the authors' methods: Clustering was used to correct sequencing errors, and CDR3s were annotated against IMGT so that V, D and J genes could be assigned. Downstream analyses used only productive TCRbeta rearrangements, leaving out any out-of-frame or stop-codon sequences. Clonality was computed as one minus Shannon entropy normalized by the log of the number of unique productive sequences. Fisher's exact test with Benjamini-Hochberg correction, at a threshold of adjusted p below 0.01, was used to find clones that differed between time points or between blood and tumor. The table comes from immuneACCESS by way of TCRdb, which keeps in-frame sequences with V and J called. Part of the clones is missing from these tables; in studies checked, under half for an unresolved V gene and the rest for unknown reasons. Clone size and the V and J calls come from that table; the DNA yielded D and trimming. The sample contains 130,000 or so clones, roughly 80% of them found a single time. 3.2% of the sample is held by the ten biggest clonotypes.

According to the study, the label for this sample's time point signals: pretreatment peripheral blood. A cohort of 25 to 30 patients with locally advanced or metastatic urothelial carcinoma, treated at Memorial Sloan Kettering on a trial protocol, was included. Peripheral blood mononuclear cells were collected from each patient pretreatment and during treatment, giving between 1 and 8 total time points per patient. The Qiagen DNeasy Blood extraction kit was used to purify genomic DNA from total PBMCs and tumor samples. Collected pretreatment and during treatment, PBMCs were isolated and stored as previously described. The CDR3, from cysteine to phenylalanine, totals 16 residues. Of all the DNA, just the CDR3 is kept, 48 bases in frame from base 1. Germline trimming amounts to 3 bases on V and 1 base on J, with 7 as the count of junction bases outside the gene matches. Per the germline V gene, SGDLS is the CDR1 and YYNGEE is the CDR2.

Points on this clone: Its antigen specificity is not known. Per-nucleotide qualities are absent, and no much larger clonotype sits a single base away.

This sequence was found in a man aged 45-65 years with urothelial cancer. Sequencing was performed on PBMCs, taken around atezolizumab (anti-PD-L1) treatment. The chain couples TRBV9 to TRBJ2-5, with TRBD2 identical over 9 junction bases. The DNA reads TGTGCCAGCAGCGAGGCGGCGGGAGGGGCCCAAGAGACCCAGTACTTC. This codes for CASSEAAGGAQETQYF.